This T cell receptor (beta chain) comes out of a study of cytomegalovirus exposure and HLA in healthy donors. Study-wide results and limits: A few CMV-associated chains proved CMV antigen-specific in vitro.

As to this clone: The antigen remains unidentified.

Using immunoSEQ multiplex PCR, the repertoire was profiled, and TCRdb retains in-frame clones only, with some absent. Of 60,000 to 80,000 clones in the sample, around four fifths were seen once. The source is a man aged 25 to 40 in good health and CMV-seronegative. Sequenced material: PBMCs.

CDR3 residues: CASSLSGTKGGEAFF. Here the CDR3 DNA reads TGTGCCAGCAGTTTAAGCGGGACAAAGGGGGGTGAAGCTTTCTTT. V and J are TRBV27 and TRBJ1-1; D is possibly TRBD1 (6 bases). The CDR3 covers 15 residues. CDR1 is MNHEY, CDR2 SMNVEV, per germline (reference sequence). Between the trimmed V and J ends, which lost 2 bases and 7 bases, there was a span of 17 bases.